This passage covers 17 T cell receptor beta chains from one sample sequenced in a study of blood T cell repertoires in COVID-19. The method was immunoSEQ multiplex PCR; TCRdb's version includes in-frame clones alone and lacks a portion of them. The sample has approximately 200,000 clones, less than 85% seen once. The specimen sequenced was PBMCs or T cells enriched from blood (not recorded which). All receptors derive from a man in his forties or fifties who had recovered from COVID-19.

This rearrangement joins TRBV7-2 to TRBJ2-5; the D gene is possibly TRBD2 (5 bases). Trimming took off 3 bases at V and 5 bases at J, with 10 bases between the two ends. CDR1 SGHTA and CDR2 FQGNSA come from the germline V gene. CDR3 length: 13 amino acids. The CDR3: CASSFGESETQYF. The CDR3, as DNA: TGTGCCAGCAGCTTCGGGGAGTCGGAGACCCAGTACTTC.

This clone was seen just once. J is TRBJ2-1 and V is TRBV6-2 or TRBV6-3, with 7 bases matching TRBD2. The CDR3 extends over 16 amino acids. Germline loops: CDR1 MNHEY, CDR2 SVGEGT. V lost 5 bases, J lost 7 bases, and 14 bases stayed unmatched. The CDR3 loop is CASSKRVGLSKNEQFF. Written as DNA, the CDR3 is TGTGCCAGCAGTAAGCGAGTGGGACTAAGTAAGAATGAGCAGTTCTTC.

This clone was counted once. The CDR3 protein is CASSVVTEAFF. The CDR3 DNA reads as TGTGCCAGCAGCGTCGTAACTGAAGCTTTCTTT. This chain joins TRBV7-9 and TRBJ1-1, with no clear D. From germline, CDR1 is SEHNR and CDR2 FQNEAQ (reference sequence). CDR3 size: 11 residues. Trimming left V 5 bases short and J 5 bases short, with 6 bases between.

The chain links TRBV18 to TRBJ2-7, with D tentatively TRBD1 (5 bases). CDR1 KGHSH and CDR2 LQKENI come from the germline V gene. V lost 6 bases and J 7 bases, leaving 19 bases between the germline ends. The CDR3 has 14 residues. CDR3 amino acids: CASSGQSSLGEQYF. CDR3 coding DNA: TGTGCCAGCTCGGGGCAGTCATCTTTAGGAGAGCAGTACTTC.

This chain links TRBV7-9 with TRBJ1-6, with D possibly being TRBD1 (5 bases). The CDR3 has 13 residues. The V and J ends lost 5 bases and 11 bases respectively, with 13 bases between them. Germline V gene sequence: CDR1 SEHNR, CDR2 FQNEAQ (reference sequence). This CDR3 is CASSPSGVPPLHF. In DNA form, the CDR3 reads TGTGCCAGCAGCCCTTCGGGGGTACCACCCCTCCACTTT.

The chain is built from TRBV27 and TRBJ2-6; 8 bases align to TRBD1. Germline V CDR1 and CDR2: MNHEY, SMNVEV (reference sequence). The CDR3 spans 18 residues. Trimming took 5 bases from V and 2 from J; bases not matched to a gene: 11. CDR3 sequence reads: CASSLRTGRAAGANVLTF. CDR3 coding DNA: TGTGCCAGCAGTCTACGGACAGGGAGAGCGGCTGGGGCCAACGTCCTGACTTTC.

The chain employs TRBV3-1 (or the pseudogene TRBV3-2) and TRBJ1-1; TRBD1 matches 7 bases. CDR3 size: 15 residues. Unmatched junction bases numbered 11, after V lost 6 bases and J lost 4 bases. In germline, CDR1 is LGHDT, CDR2 YNNKEL (reference sequence). The CDR3 reads CASSRDRGLGTEAFF. The CDR3 bases are TGTGCCAGCAGTCGAGATAGGGGGCTCGGCACTGAAGCTTTCTTT.

The V call is TRBV11-2, the J call TRBJ2-7, with 14 bases fitting TRBD2. Per germline, CDR1 SGHAT and CDR2 FQNNGV. V gave up 5 bases and J gave up 4 bases; unmatched junction bases: 7. CDR3 length equals 16 residues. The CDR3 spells CASSPGLAGVVYEQYF. In DNA, the CDR3 is TGTGCCAGCAGCCCGGGACTAGCGGGAGTGGTATACGAGCAGTACTTC.

CDR3 nucleotide sequence: TGTGCCAGCAGCTTAGGATCTAGCGGGAGGGCGGGAGAGACCCAGTACTTC. Its translation is CASSLGSSGRAGETQYF. The chain joins TRBV7-8 to TRBJ2-5, with 12 nucleotides matching TRBD2. CDR1 and CDR2 (germline): SGHVS, FQNEAQ. The junction had 7 bases not matched to a gene; V was cut back by 1 base and J by 4 bases. The CDR3 runs to 17 residues.

This chain connects TRBV4-3 to TRBJ2-7; 10 nucleotides match TRBD1. Germline CDR1 is LGHNA and CDR2 is YSLEER. This CDR3 contains 13 residues. V was clipped by 4 bases and J by 9 bases; unmatched bases: 6. The CDR3 bases are TGCGCCAGCAGCCCCGGGACAGGGGAAGGGCAGTACTTC. Protein product: CASSPGTGEGQYF.

This sequence joins TRBV2 and TRBJ2-1; D possibly corresponds to TRBD2 (6 bases). The CDR3 runs to 16 residues. Deletions cut 3 bases from V and 0 bases from J, with 12 bases between. From germline, CDR1 is SNHLY and CDR2 FYNNEI. CDR3 DNA sequence: TGTGCCAGCAGTGATCCGGGGGAAAGCTCCTACAATGAGCAGTTCTTC. Amino acid sequence: CASSDPGESSYNEQFF.

CDR3 sequence: CASSEKGDGDGYTF. The DNA of the CDR3 is TGTGCCAGCAGCGAAAAGGGGGATGGTGATGGCTACACCTTC. V gene TRBV2 combines with J gene TRBJ1-2; perhaps TRBD1 as D (6 bases). CDR1 is SNHLY, CDR2 FYNNEI, per germline. Trimming pared 6 bases from V and 6 bases from J, leaving 17 bases between. The CDR3 totals 14 residues.

The CDR3, as DNA: TGTGCCAGCAGCCGGGAGGGGGACTCTGGATTCCGAACCCAGTACTTC. Its protein is CASSREGDSGFRTQYF. The chain joins TRBV13 to TRBJ2-5; 8 bases fit TRBD2. V was clipped by 5 bases and J by 8 bases; unmatched bases: 16. The CDR3 loop spans 16 amino acids. Germline values: CDR1 PRHDT, CDR2 FYEKMQ (reference sequence). The complete variable domain, with remaining parts taken from reference TRBV13 and TRBJ2-5, reads AAGVIQSPRHLIKEKRETATLKCYPIPRHDTVYWYQQGPGQDPQFLISFYEKMQSDKGSIPDRFSAQQFSDYHSELNMSSLELGDSALYFCASSREGDSGFRTQYFGPGTRLLVL.

This clone was seen only a few times. The chain employs TRBV11-1 and TRBJ1-2; TRBD1 is a possible D gene (5 bases). Germline CDR1 SGHAT, CDR2 FQDESV (reference sequence). The V gene lost 3 bases and the J gene lost 3 bases, with 11 bases spanning the gap. The CDR3 extends over 14 amino acids. CDR3 DNA sequence: TGTGCCAGCAGCTTCGGGGGTGGCGACTATGGCTACACCTTC. Its translation: CASSFGGGDYGYTF.

The genes are TRBV7-3 and TRBJ2-5, with TRBD1 matching 12 bases. CDR3 size: 15 residues. Germline loops: CDR1 SGHTA, CDR2 FQGTGA. The J segment lost 3 bases and the V segment lost 5 bases, leaving 4 bases of the junction unmatched. As DNA, the CDR3 is TGTGCCAGCAGCCCCGGGACAGGGGGCAAAGAGACCCAGTACTTC. Encoded protein: CASSPGTGGKETQYF.

V gene TRBV7-8 combines with J gene TRBJ1-4; D is undetermined. V gave up 2 bases and J gave up 4 bases, with 11 bases separating them. The CDR3 contains 15 residues. CDR1 and CDR2 (germline): SGHVS, FQNEAQ. CDR3 amino acids: CASSLLRRSNEKLFF. Written as DNA, the CDR3 is TGTGCCAGCAGCTTATTGAGGAGAAGTAATGAAAAACTGTTTTTT.

The rearrangement uses TRBV10-3 and TRBJ1-2, with 7 bases lining up with TRBD1. Germline CDR1 reads ENHRY; CDR2 reads SYGVKD. The CDR3 is 15 amino acids. The V segment lost 7 bases and the J segment 2 bases; nucleotides outside the gene matches: 10. DNA of the CDR3: TGTGCCATCATTCGGGACAGCAATTTAAACTATGGCTACACCTTC. Amino acid sequence: CAIIRDSNLNYGYTF.